The present entry profiles one T cell receptor (beta chain) with its context. The germline gives CDR1 SQVTM, CDR2 ANQGSEA. The CDR3 sequence is 12 residues long. V lost 7 bases and J lost 2; bases outside the gene matches: 3. Sequencing was performed with immunoSEQ multiplex PCR; in TCRdb, only in-frame clones are kept and a portion is missing. Seen here are about 150,000 clones, 75% to 90% observed once, and the top ten hold roughly 4%. The age range of participants was about 18 to 100 years, with residence in about two dozen US areas. The data belong to a study of blood T cell repertoires in COVID-19.

The sequenced sample was PBMCs or T cells enriched from blood (not recorded which). The TCR sequence derives from a woman between 40 and 50 years old who had been exposed to COVID-19. The V and J genes are TRBV29-1 and TRBJ2-7; 9 bases are a match to TRBD2. The CDR3 bases are TGCAGCGCCGGGACTAGCACCTACGAGCAGTACTTC. Amino acids: CSAGTSTYEQYF.